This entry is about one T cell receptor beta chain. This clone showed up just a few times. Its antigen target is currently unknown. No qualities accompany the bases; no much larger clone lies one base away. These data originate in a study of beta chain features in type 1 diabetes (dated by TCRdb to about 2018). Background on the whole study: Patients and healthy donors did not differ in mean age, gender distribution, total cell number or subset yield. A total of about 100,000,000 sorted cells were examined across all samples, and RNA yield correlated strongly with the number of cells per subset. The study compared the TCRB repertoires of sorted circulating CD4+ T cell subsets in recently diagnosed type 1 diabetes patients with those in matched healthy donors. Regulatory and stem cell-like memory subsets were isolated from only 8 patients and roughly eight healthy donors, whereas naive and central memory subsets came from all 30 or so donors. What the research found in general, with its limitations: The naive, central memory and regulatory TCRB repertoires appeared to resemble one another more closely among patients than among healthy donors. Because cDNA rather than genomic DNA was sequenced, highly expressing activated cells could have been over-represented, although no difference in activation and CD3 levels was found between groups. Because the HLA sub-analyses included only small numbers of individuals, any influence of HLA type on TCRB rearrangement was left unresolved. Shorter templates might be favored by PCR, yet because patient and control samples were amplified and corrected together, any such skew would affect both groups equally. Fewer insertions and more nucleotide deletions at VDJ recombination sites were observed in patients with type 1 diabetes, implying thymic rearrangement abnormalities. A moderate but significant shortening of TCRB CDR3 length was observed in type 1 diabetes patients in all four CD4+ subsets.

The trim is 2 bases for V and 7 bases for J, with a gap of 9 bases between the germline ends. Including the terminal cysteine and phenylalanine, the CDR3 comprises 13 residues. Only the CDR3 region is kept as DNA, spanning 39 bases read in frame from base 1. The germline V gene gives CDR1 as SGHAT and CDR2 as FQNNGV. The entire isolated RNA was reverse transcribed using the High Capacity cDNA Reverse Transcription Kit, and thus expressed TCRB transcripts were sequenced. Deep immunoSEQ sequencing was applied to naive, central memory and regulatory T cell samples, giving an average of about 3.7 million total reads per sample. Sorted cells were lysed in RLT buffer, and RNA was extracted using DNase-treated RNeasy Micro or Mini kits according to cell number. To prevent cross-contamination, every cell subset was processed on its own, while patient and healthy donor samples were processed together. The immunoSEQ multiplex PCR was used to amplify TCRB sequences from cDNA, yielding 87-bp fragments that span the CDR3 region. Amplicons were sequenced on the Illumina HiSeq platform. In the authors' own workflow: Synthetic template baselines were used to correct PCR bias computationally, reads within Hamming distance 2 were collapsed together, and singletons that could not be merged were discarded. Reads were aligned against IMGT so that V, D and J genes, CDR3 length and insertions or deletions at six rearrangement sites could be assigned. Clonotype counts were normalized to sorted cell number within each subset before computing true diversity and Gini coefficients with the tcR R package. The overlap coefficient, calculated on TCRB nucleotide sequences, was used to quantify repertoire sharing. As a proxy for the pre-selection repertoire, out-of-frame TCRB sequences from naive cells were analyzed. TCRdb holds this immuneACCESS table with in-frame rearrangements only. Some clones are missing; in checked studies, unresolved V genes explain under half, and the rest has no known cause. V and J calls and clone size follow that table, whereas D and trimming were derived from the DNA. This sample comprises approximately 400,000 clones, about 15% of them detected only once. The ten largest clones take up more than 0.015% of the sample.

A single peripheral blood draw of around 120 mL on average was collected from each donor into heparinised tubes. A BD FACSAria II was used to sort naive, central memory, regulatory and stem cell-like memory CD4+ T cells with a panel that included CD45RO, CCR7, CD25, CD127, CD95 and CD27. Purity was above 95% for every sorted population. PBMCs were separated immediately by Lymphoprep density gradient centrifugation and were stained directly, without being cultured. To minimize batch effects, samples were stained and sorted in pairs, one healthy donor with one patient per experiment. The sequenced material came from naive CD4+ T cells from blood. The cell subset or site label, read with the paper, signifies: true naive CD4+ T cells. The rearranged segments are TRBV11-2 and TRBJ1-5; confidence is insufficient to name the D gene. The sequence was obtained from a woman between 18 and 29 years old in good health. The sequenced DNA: TGTGCCAGCAGCTTAAGCCACTGGCAGCCCCAGCATTTT. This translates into CASSLSHWQPQHF.